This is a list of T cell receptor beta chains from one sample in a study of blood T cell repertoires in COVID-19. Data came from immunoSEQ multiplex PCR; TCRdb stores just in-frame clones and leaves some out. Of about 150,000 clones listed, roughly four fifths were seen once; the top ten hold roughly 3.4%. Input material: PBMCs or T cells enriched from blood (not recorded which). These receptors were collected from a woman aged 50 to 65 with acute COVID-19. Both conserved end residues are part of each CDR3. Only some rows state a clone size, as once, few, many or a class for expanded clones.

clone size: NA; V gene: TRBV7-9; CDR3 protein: CASSSSARGVTEAFF
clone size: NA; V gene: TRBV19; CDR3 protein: CASSKEQGRDQPQHF
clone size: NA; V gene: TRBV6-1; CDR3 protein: CASSEAGGGNYGYTF
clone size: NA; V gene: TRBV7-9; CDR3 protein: CASSRARGQETQYF
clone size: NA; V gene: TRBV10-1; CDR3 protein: CASSDPGTGGGTDTQYF
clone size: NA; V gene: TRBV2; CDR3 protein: CASSNGLAQDTQYF
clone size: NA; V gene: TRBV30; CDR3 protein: CAWRLAGTDAYTIYF
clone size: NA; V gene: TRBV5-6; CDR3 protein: CASSSDRQPRETQYF
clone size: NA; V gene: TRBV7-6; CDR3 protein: CASSLASGGDTEAFF
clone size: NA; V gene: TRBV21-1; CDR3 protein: CASSDTRRDRGFHYYNSPLHF
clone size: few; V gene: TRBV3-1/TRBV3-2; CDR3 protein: CASSPGTGELFF
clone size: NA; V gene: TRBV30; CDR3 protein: CAWSAFNEQFF
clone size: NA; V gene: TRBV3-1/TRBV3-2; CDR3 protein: CASSQDSAGNQPQHF
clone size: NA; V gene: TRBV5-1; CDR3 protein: CASSLQGSGTDTQYF
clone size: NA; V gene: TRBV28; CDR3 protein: CASRTSGSRGEQFF
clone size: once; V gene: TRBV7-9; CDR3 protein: CASSLGGGTSGRNTGELFF
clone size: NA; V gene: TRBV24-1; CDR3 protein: CATSAVGAQPQHF
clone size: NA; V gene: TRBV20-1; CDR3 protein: CSASDREHSPLHF
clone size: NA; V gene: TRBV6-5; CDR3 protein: CASSSPDRAHGYTF
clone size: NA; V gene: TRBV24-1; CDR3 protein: CATRGTSGSLDTQYF
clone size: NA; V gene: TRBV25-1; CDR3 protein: CASSMQGSYEQYF
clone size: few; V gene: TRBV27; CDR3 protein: CASSLGHQETQYF
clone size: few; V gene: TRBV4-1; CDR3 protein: CASRGSRGLGDTEAFF